These 18 T cell receptor beta chains originate from one sample sequenced in a study of blood T cell repertoires in COVID-19. The data were produced by immunoSEQ multiplex PCR, yet TCRdb's version contains in-frame clones alone and is incomplete. The sample lists 120,000 to 150,000 clones, roughly 89% occurring once. Material for sequencing was PBMCs or T cells enriched from blood (not recorded which). The receptor set was obtained from a woman between 50 and 59 years old who had been exposed to COVID-19.

J is TRBJ2-5 and V is TRBV9; 8 bases map to TRBD2. CDR3 length: 16 residues. The germline V gene has CDR1 SGDLS and CDR2 YYNGEE. The ends lost 3 bases at V and 5 bases at J; junction bases unmatched: 12. The CDR3, as DNA: TGTGCCAGCAGCGCGTTGAGGAGCGGGAGCCACGAGACCCAGTACTTC. Residues: CASSALRSGSHETQYF. The full variable domain, in which reference TRBV9 and TRBJ2-5 provide the parts outside the CDR3, is DSGVTQTPKHLITATGQRVTLRCSPRSGDLSVYWYQQSLDQGLQFLIQYYNGEERAKGNILERFSAQQFPDLHSELNLSSLELGDSALYFCASSALRSGSHETQYFGPGTRLLVL.

The CDR3 spells CASSFPRGTGYGYTF. The CDR3 nucleotides are TGCGCCAGCAGCTTTCCACGTGGGACAGGCTATGGCTACACCTTC. The chain combines TRBV5-1 with TRBJ1-2; 8 bases are shared with TRBD1. The CDR3 sequence is 15 residues long. Germline V gives CDR1 SGHRS, CDR2 YFSETQ. V shed 2 bases and J 4 bases; nucleotides not matched to a gene: 7.

With regard to this clone: One end of the junction fails to match germline, which may point to a read error. This rearrangement joins TRBV7-7 to TRBJ2-5; 8 bases are shared with TRBD2. This CDR3 comprises 15 residues. Germline V gives CDR1 SSHAT, CDR2 FNYEAQ (reference sequence). This CDR3 is CASSLTRTGGETQYF. In DNA form, the CDR3 reads TGTGCTAGCAGCTTAACCCGGACGGGGGGGGAGACCCAGTACTTC.

This chain connects TRBV6-2 or TRBV6-3 to TRBJ2-3; maybe TRBD1 (6 bases). Trimming shortened V by 2 bases and J by 1 base, and 16 bases separated the two germline ends. Germline CDR1 is MNHEY and CDR2 is SVGEGT. CDR3 length: 17 amino acids. The DNA of the CDR3 is TGTGCCAGCAGTTACACCGGACAGAGACTCCGCACAGATACGCAGTATTTT. Translated, it gives CASSYTGQRLRTDTQYF.

This clone was picked up a small number of times. This chain joins TRBV5-4 and TRBJ1-1; tentatively, D is TRBD1 (5 bases). With 4 bases removed from V and 4 bases from J, the gap between germline ends came to 11 bases. This CDR3 spans 13 amino acids. CDR1 and CDR2 (germline): SGHNT, YYREEE (reference sequence). CDR3 nucleotides: TGTGCCAGCAGCCGGGCGGGGCGCACTGAAGCTTTCTTT. It specifies CASSRAGRTEAFF.

The rearrangement joins TRBV11-3 to TRBJ2-1, with D possibly matching TRBD1 (6 bases). This CDR3 contains 17 residues. The ends were cut back, 2 bases at V and 2 bases at J, with 16 bases in the middle. CDR1 is SGHNT, CDR2 YENEEA, per germline. CDR3 region: CASSLFSIQGTYNEQFF. The CDR3 DNA follows: TGTGCCAGCAGCTTATTTTCCATTCAGGGGACCTACAATGAGCAGTTCTTC. The whole variable domain, filled in from reference TRBV11-3 and TRBJ2-1, reads EAGVVQSPRYKIIEKKQPVAFWCNPISGHNTLYWYLQNLGQGPELLIRYENEEAVDDSQLPKDRFSAERLKGVDSTLKIQPAELGDSAVYLCASSLFSIQGTYNEQFFGPGTRLTVL.

The chain employs TRBV2 and TRBJ2-1; the D is unclear. Looked up from germline, CDR1 is SNHLY and CDR2 is FYNNEI. There are 12 residues in the CDR3. The V gene lost 8 bases and the J gene lost 5 bases, with 10 bases spanning the gap. This CDR3 reads CASAVSHNEQFF. The CDR3 DNA follows: TGTGCCAGCGCGGTTAGCCACAATGAGCAGTTCTTC.

The CDR3 reads CSVPSTGGGREKLFF. CDR3 DNA: TGCAGCGTTCCTAGTACAGGGGGAGGACGTGAAAAACTGTTTTTT. This rearrangement joins TRBV29-1 to TRBJ1-4; 8 nucleotides agree with TRBD1. This CDR3 has 15 amino acids. V shed 5 bases, J shed 7 bases, and the junction held 12 bases outside the gene matches. Germline CDR1 SQVTM, CDR2 ANQGSEA.

The chain is built from TRBV18 and TRBJ2-7; D is unclear. Germline CDR1 reads KGHSH; CDR2 reads LQKENI. The length of the CDR3 is 12 residues. V was pared by 3 bases and J by 5 bases, with 8 bases between. The CDR3 coding sequence is TGTGCCAGCTCACCCTCGGTTCACGAGCAGTACTTC. Translation gives CASSPSVHEQYF.

This rearrangement joins TRBV5-4 to TRBJ2-1; 7 nucleotides line up with TRBD2. The V gene's germline CDR1 is SGHNT and CDR2 YYREEE (reference sequence). The CDR3 covers 13 residues. V shed 4 bases, J shed 9 bases, and the junction held 7 bases outside the gene matches. The CDR3 sequence is CASSPLAATEQFF. CDR3 bases: TGTGCCAGCAGCCCCCTAGCGGCGACTGAGCAGTTCTTC.

The chain links TRBV6-5 to TRBJ1-2, with D perhaps TRBD1 (6 bases). This CDR3 is built from 14 residues. Germline CDR1 reads MNHEY; CDR2 reads SVGAGI. Trimming left V 7 bases short and J 12 bases short, with 24 bases between. The CDR3 DNA is TGTGCCAGCACGCCCCAGGGGCCACCAGGACACAACACCTTC. As protein: CASTPQGPPGHNTF.

The chain has TRBV27 and TRBJ1-1, with 10 positions matching TRBD1. The CDR3 length is 16 residues. Looked up from germline, CDR1 is MNHEY and CDR2 is SMNVEV (reference sequence). The trim removed 1 base at V and 4 bases at J, leaving 6 bases unmatched. The CDR3 nucleotides read TGTGCCAGCAGTTTATTTGTCGGACAGGGGGTCACTGAAGCTTTCTTT. Protein product: CASSLFVGQGVTEAFF.

DNA of the CDR3: TGTGCCACGCGTTCGCGGGGCCACACCGGGGAGCTGTTTTTT. It translates to CATRSRGHTGELFF. This chain joins TRBV10-3 and TRBJ2-2, with D tentatively TRBD2 (6 bases). Germline V gives CDR1 ENHRY, CDR2 SYGVKD. Trimming took 10 bases from V and 3 from J, leaving 15 bases between them. This CDR3 is built from 14 residues.

CDR3 protein: CASSSNRLAGGYNEQFF. CDR3 nucleotide sequence: TGTGCCAGCAGCTCCAACAGGCTAGCGGGAGGGTACAATGAGCAGTTCTTC. The chain has TRBV7-2 and TRBJ2-1; 12 bases align to TRBD2. The CDR3 runs to 17 residues. V lost 4 bases and J lost 4; bases outside the gene matches: 8. CDR1 SGHTA and CDR2 FQGNSA come from the germline V gene.

For the CDR3, the DNA is TGCGCCAGCAGTACTCTCCCCAGACACACAGATACGCAGTATTTT. Amino acid sequence: CASSTLPRHTDTQYF. The chain couples TRBV5-1 to TRBJ2-3; D is ambiguous. The CDR3 is 15 amino acids. Germline-derived CDR1 and CDR2 are SGHRS and YFSETQ. V gave up 5 bases and J gave up 2 bases, with 15 bases separating them.

In its sample, this clone was seen a few times. The chain uses TRBV3-1 (or the pseudogene TRBV3-2) and TRBJ1-1; D unresolved. The CDR3 has 14 amino acids. The V end was cut by 1 base, the J end by 5 bases, with 11 bases between. The germline V gene encodes CDR1 LGHDT and CDR2 YNNKEL (reference sequence). The CDR3 region is CASSQVGLDTEAFF. The CDR3 nucleotides read TGTGCCAGCAGCCAAGTGGGCCTGGATACTGAAGCTTTCTTT.

CDR3 sequence: CASSSLYSYEQYF. The DNA of the CDR3 is TGTGCCAGCAGCTCACTATATTCCTACGAGCAGTACTTC. The V gene is TRBV11-3, the J gene TRBJ2-7; no clear D. Trimming took 4 bases from V and 1 from J, leaving 8 bases between them. This CDR3 has 13 amino acids. CDR1 and CDR2 (germline): SGHNT, YENEEA.

The chain carries TRBV6-5 and TRBJ2-2, with a possible D match to TRBD1 (5 bases). Germline V gives CDR1 MNHEY, CDR2 SVGAGI. V dropped 2 bases and J dropped 0 bases, with 10 bases sitting between them. The CDR3 contains 16 residues. The CDR3 DNA reads as TGTGCCAGCAGTTACGGGGCGGCGACGAACACCGGGGAGCTGTTTTTT. It is translated as CASSYGAATNTGELFF.